This is a list of T cell receptor beta chains from one sample in a study of cytomegalovirus exposure and HLA in healthy donors. Sequenced by immunoSEQ multiplex PCR; TCRdb stores in-frame clones only, minus some. Of under 75,000 clones in the sample, around 81% were seen once. Sequencing used PBMCs. All receptors derive from a young man in good health and CMV-seronegative. The conserved cysteine and the conserved F or W are not part of the CDR3 here. The D gene is left open where the match is weak. Clone size is given for some rows only: seen once, a few or many times, or a class if the clone is expanded.

size | J | D | V | length | CDR3
- | TRBJ2-5 | TRBD1 | TRBV7-2 | 12 | ASSKQGARETQY
few | TRBJ1-2 | TRBD1 | TRBV7-2 | 10 | ASSPGQRGYT
- | TRBJ1-6 | - | TRBV5-8 | 14 | ASPDGVSSYNSPLH
- | TRBJ1-3 | - | TRBV5-6 | 16 | ASSPRGRTNPRGNTIY
once | TRBJ1-1 | - | TRBV19 | 11 | ASSIRGSTEAF
- | TRBJ1-2 | - | TRBV7-2 | 11 | ASSLGQKKNYT
- | TRBJ2-1 | - | TRBV12-5 | 11 | ASRESSYNEQF
few | TRBJ1-1 | - | TRBV6-6 | 12 | ASTTGGGRPEAF
once | TRBJ1-1 | - | TRBV9 | 12 | ASSPRTHNTEAF
- | TRBJ1-4 | - | TRBV10-3 | 13 | AISESGAGNEKLF
once | TRBJ2-1 | TRBD1 | TRBV4-1 | 14 | ASSQSGQGASNEQF
- | TRBJ2-1 | - | TRBV7-3 | 12 | ASSPSSGGNEQF
- | TRBJ1-2 | - | TRBV30 | 12 | AWSVGADNYGYT
- | TRBJ1-1 | TRBD1 | TRBV7-2 | 10 | ASSQWDSEAF
- | TRBJ2-5 | - | TRBV9 | 13 | ASSVGGATGQTQY
- | TRBJ2-1 | TRBD2 | TRBV9 | 15 | ASSASGTSGSRNEQF
once | TRBJ2-1 | - | TRBV9 | 13 | ASSVDGTPYNEQF
once | TRBJ1-1 | - | TRBV19 | 14 | ASSGGEDWMNTEAF
- | TRBJ2-1 | - | TRBV5-4 | 14 | ASSLPGSGSYNEQF
- | TRBJ2-1 | - | TRBV27 | 13 | ASRKQVPSWDEQF
- | TRBJ2-7 | TRBD2 | TRBV7-6 | 12 | ASSHSGDAYEQY
- | TRBJ2-7 | TRBD2 | TRBV11-1 | 14 | ASSLEPGLASSEQY
- | TRBJ1-5 | - | TRBV5-6 | 10 | ASSSRDQPQH
- | TRBJ2-2 | - | TRBV4-2 | 13 | ASSQGAGPNGELF
- | TRBJ1-1 | - | TRBV4-3 | 15 | ASSQGREGYMNTEAF
- | TRBJ2-1 | - | TRBV30 | 13 | AWSDPGSSYNEQF
- | TRBJ1-2 | - | TRBV19 | 13 | ASTTGSYRGYGYT
- | TRBJ2-7 | TRBD2 | TRBV19 | 11 | ASGGRSSYEQY
- | TRBJ2-6 | TRBD1 | TRBV28 | 15 | ASSATGQLSGANVLT
- | TRBJ1-3 | - | TRBV7-8 | 15 | ASSLDTGASSGNTIY
- | TRBJ2-3 | TRBD1 | TRBV14 | 16 | ASSQLITGGSSTDTQY
- | TRBJ2-3 | - | TRBV6-5 | 12 | ASSYFPQGITQY
- | TRBJ2-4 | - | TRBV2 | 14 | ASSDLRDTAKNIQY
- | TRBJ2-1 | TRBD2 | TRBV27 | 13 | ASSSAGAGYNEQF
once | TRBJ2-1 | - | TRBV9 | 15 | ASSLRGFGSSYNEQF
- | TRBJ2-1 | - | TRBV7-3 | 13 | ASSPRLVASNEQF
- | TRBJ1-1 | TRBD1 | TRBV28 | 13 | ASSPDREWDTEAF
few | TRBJ1-5 | TRBD1 | TRBV19 | 15 | ASTPRGGTGDRQPQH
- | TRBJ2-1 | TRBD1 | TRBV7-3 | 14 | ASSLPGTGKYNEQF
- | TRBJ1-6 | - | TRBV10-3 | 11 | AIRVENNSPLH
- | TRBJ2-5 | - | TRBV11-3 | 14 | ASSLWSSSTQETQY
- | TRBJ1-1 | - | TRBV6-5 | 12 | ASSYSSRDTEAF
- | TRBJ1-1 | - | TRBV6-4 | 15 | ASSAPGRRAKNTEAF
- | TRBJ1-2 | - | TRBV6-6 | 11 | ASSQLSGDGYT
many | TRBJ2-3 | - | TRBV4-3 | 14 | ASSPDRAGGPDTQY
- | TRBJ2-7 | - | TRBV5-4 | 12 | ASSLRERAYEQY
- | TRBJ2-5 | TRBD1 | TRBV6-5 | 12 | ASSPTGTGETQY
- | TRBJ1-5 | TRBD1 | TRBV18 | 15 | ASSPSSGTASNQPQH
- | TRBJ1-4 | - | TRBV13 | 11 | ASSRAVNEKLF
- | TRBJ1-5 | - | TRBV19 | 13 | ASSIGGTGGVPQH
- | TRBJ2-1 | - | TRBV13 | 10 | ASSSYYDEQF
once | TRBJ1-4 | TRBD1 | TRBV4-2 | 14 | ASSLQTGPTNEKLF
- | TRBJ1-5 | TRBD1 | TRBV6-6 | 13 | ASSSTGTGLGPQH
- | TRBJ2-1 | TRBD2 | TRBV30 | 11 | AWMVSGGGEQF
- | TRBJ2-3 | TRBD1 | TRBV5-1 | 13 | ASSLEGQHTDTQY